The rows below give T cell receptor beta chains drawn from one sample of a study of response to subunit inactivated influenza vaccine. TCRdb redid the calling of the RT-PCR reads with MiXCR, one entry per CDR3 protein. Of about 570,000 distinct CDR3 sequences listed, around 10% were seen once; the top ten hold 8% to 13%. These data are also associated with another study on T cells expressing NK-cell markers.

The sequenced sample was PBMCs from blood, obtained on the day of vaccination. These receptors were collected from a man aged 50-59 years who received an inactivated influenza vaccine. CDR3s include the opening cysteine and the closing phenylalanine or tryptophan. Each record gives: V gene, D gene, clone size, J gene, CDR3 DNA, CDR3 protein. D genes are given only for firm matches. Size is stated for part of the rows, as once, few or many counts, or as a class when the clone is expanded.

>TRBV20-1|-|few|TRBJ2-2
TGCAGTGCTGGAGGACGAACCAAGAACACCGGGGAGCTGTTTTTT
CSAGGRTKNTGELFF
>TRBV4-2|-|few|TRBJ2-7
TGTGCCAGCAGCCAACGACTGGGCGGTTCCCGGGGCTACGAGCAGTACTTC
CASSQRLGGSRGYEQYF
>TRBV5-1|-|few|TRBJ2-7
TGCGCCAGCAGCTCTCGACCCGGCTACGAGCAGTACTTC
CASSSRPGYEQYF
>TRBV3-1|-|-|TRBJ2-4
TGTGCCAGCAGCCAACAGGGGACGGCCAAAAACATTCAGTACTTC
CASSQQGTAKNIQYF
>TRBV7-2|-|-|TRBJ1-4
TGTGCCAGCAGCTCAAACCCAACTAATGAAAAACTGTTTTTT
CASSSNPTNEKLFF
>TRBV29-1|TRBD1|few|TRBJ1-5
TGCAGCGTTGGGGGACAGGGGAATCAGCCCCAGCATTTT
CSVGGQGNQPQHF
>TRBV6-1|-|few|TRBJ1-1
TGTGCCAGCAGTGAAACGCGTTGGGGGGCAGGAACTGAAGCTTTCTTT
CASSETRWGAGTEAFF
>TRBV9|-|few|TRBJ2-3
TGTGCCAGCAGCGTCCCCGGGACGAGCGGTGGAGATACGCAGTATTTT
CASSVPGTSGGDTQYF
>TRBV6-1|TRBD2|-|TRBJ2-1
TGTGCCAGCAGGTGGGGGACTAGCGGGGACAATGAGCAGTTCTTC
CASRWGTSGDNEQFF
>TRBV28|-|many|TRBJ2-7
TGTGCCAGCCGGGACGGACAAACCTACGAGCAGTACTTC
CASRDGQTYEQYF
>TRBV7-2|-|many|TRBJ1-3
TGTGCCAGCAGCTTAGGCCCGGGTGGGGGAAACACCATATATTTT
CASSLGPGGGNTIYF
>TRBV12-3/TRBV12-4|-|-|TRBJ2-1
TGTGCCAGCAGTTTATGGGGTTATGAGCAGTTCTTC
CASSLWGYEQFF
>TRBV6-2/TRBV6-3|TRBD2|-|TRBJ2-2
TGTGCCAGCAGTTACTCACTAGCGGGATTCGGGGAGCTGTTTTTT
CASSYSLAGFGELFF
>TRBV4-3|-|few|TRBJ2-5
TGCGCCAGCAGCCAAGATGTGGGGCCAGAGACCCAGTACTTC
CASSQDVGPETQYF
>TRBV4-1|TRBD2|-|TRBJ2-1
TGCGCCAGCAGCACCCCCCTAGCGGGAGCCCGGGCATCTGGGCAGTTCTTC
CASSTPLAGARASGQFF
>TRBV27|-|few|TRBJ1-5
TGTGCCAGCCGGGAGGCAGGTCAGCCCCAGCATTTT
CASREAGQPQHF
>TRBV5-1|-|few|TRBJ1-4
TGCGCCAGCAGCTTGGTAGGGGAACCTAATGAAAAACTGTTTTTT
CASSLVGEPNEKLFF
>TRBV20-1|TRBD2|-|TRBJ2-1
TGCAGTGCGATACCCGCTAGCGGGAGTCGATACAATGAGCAGTTCTTC
CSAIPASGSRYNEQFF
>TRBV29-1|TRBD1|-|TRBJ2-7
TGCAGCGGTTCCGGGACAGGGGGCCGGTACGAGCAGTACTTC
CSGSGTGGRYEQYF
>TRBV12-3/TRBV12-4|TRBD2|few|TRBJ2-2
TGTGCCAGCAGTTTAAGCCTACTAGCGGGGGGGCACACCGGGGAGCTGTTTTTT
CASSLSLLAGGHTGELFF
>TRBV7-8|-|few|TRBJ1-2
TGTGCCAGCAGCCTGGACGTAGGGGGTGGCTACACCTTC
CASSLDVGGGYTF
>TRBV7-9|TRBD1|few|TRBJ1-2
TGTGCCAGCAGCTTAGGACAGGGTGACGATGCGAGTGGCTACACCTTC
CASSLGQGDDASGYTF